These 14 T cell receptor beta chains originate from one sample sequenced in a study of human T cells and chemical hapten exposure (dated by TCRdb to the early 2020s). The sample's time point label, in plain terms: pre-sensitization, week 0. According to the study, the label for this sample's treatment or condition signals: therapeutic diphenylcyclopropenone sensitization with weekly scalp DPC. Library preparation was by RACE. TCRdb names NextSeq 500 as the instrument used. TCRdb reprocessed the public reads (quality trimming at Q25 with fastp, clone calling with MiXCR) and kept in-frame beta chains. A single entry per CDR3 protein holds the most common genes and DNA from its merged rows. In this sample the table shows tens of thousands of distinct CDR3 sequences, roughly 10% of which occur a single time. About 8.9% of the sample lies in the top ten. This specimen consisted of whole blood, obtained in connection with sensitization to the hapten diphenylcyclopropenone (DPC). The receptors originated from a man in his forties with alopecia areata. Some clones in this sample may be carry-over from other donors' samples.

At least ten counts were recorded for this clonotype. V gene TRBV11-2 combines with J gene TRBJ2-1, with 10 positions matching TRBD2. From germline, CDR1 is SGHAT and CDR2 FQNNGV. With V trimmed by 1 base and J by 6 bases, 3 bases remained unmatched. CDR3 size: 15 residues. CDR3 nucleotide sequence: TGTGCCAGCAGCTTAGTAGCGGGAGGATTCAATGAGCAGTTCTTC. Protein product: CASSLVAGGFNEQFF.

V is TRBV7-2 and J is TRBJ2-2; TRBD2 aligns across 8 bases. The CDR3 loop spans 16 amino acids. The germline gives CDR1 SGHTA, CDR2 FQGNSA. The V gene end was trimmed by 5 bases and the J gene end by 4 bases; junction bases not matched to a gene: 9. In DNA, the CDR3 is TGTGCCAGCAGCCCCAGCGGGGGATTTTCCACCGGGGAGCTGTTTTTT. This gives the protein CASSPSGGFSTGELFF.

This clonotype was detected a few times. This chain uses TRBV7-2 with TRBJ2-7; D may be TRBD2 (5 bases). The CDR3 runs 14 residues. Deletions cut 6 bases from V and 2 bases from J, with 14 bases between. Germline values: CDR1 SGHTA, CDR2 FQGNSA. The CDR3 sequence is CASSSRTLAYEQYF. CDR3 nucleotides: TGTGCCAGCAGTTCCCGGACTCTGGCCTACGAGCAGTACTTC.

The rearrangement uses TRBV27 and TRBJ2-7; TRBD2 agrees at 7 bases. J was trimmed by 4 bases and V by 4 bases; bases with no gene match: 4. The CDR3 has 13 residues. Germline-derived CDR1 and CDR2 are MNHEY and SMNVEV (reference sequence). Here the CDR3 reads CASSSGRGYEQYF. The CDR3 region has the DNA TGTGCCAGCAGTTCAGGGAGGGGTTACGAGCAGTACTTC.

This clonotype was picked up a small number of times. The CDR3 region is CASSLNGLSSYNEQFF. CDR3 bases: TGTGCCAGCAGCTTAAACGGGCTCAGCTCCTACAATGAGCAGTTCTTC. This chain links TRBV7-3 with TRBJ2-1; no reliable D call. This CDR3 spans 16 amino acids. Trimming shortened V by 1 base and J by 0 bases, and 10 bases separated the two germline ends. Germline CDR1 reads SGHTA; CDR2 reads FQGTGA.

The J gene is TRBJ2-3, the V gene TRBV27; D is unresolved. Trimming cost V 5 bases and J 2 bases, with 14 bases left between them. Germline CDR1 and CDR2: MNHEY and SMNVEV (reference sequence). CDR3 length equals 15 residues. As DNA, the CDR3 is TGTGCCAGCAGTCCCCCCGGAAGACCCACAGATACGCAGTATTTT. Translating it yields CASSPPGRPTDTQYF.

This clonotype was picked up many times. The rearrangement joins TRBV5-4 to TRBJ2-1; D is uncertain. The CDR3 is 13 residues long. Trimming removed 0 bases from V and 5 bases from J, with 6 bases in between. Germline V gene data show CDR1 as SGHNT and CDR2 as YYREEE (reference sequence). CDR3: CASSLGVDNEQFF. The CDR3 bases are TGTGCCAGCAGCTTGGGAGTCGACAATGAGCAGTTCTTC.

This clonotype was detected a few times. This chain joins TRBV4-3 and TRBJ1-5; D is unresolved. Germline CDR1 is LGHNA and CDR2 is YSLEER. The CDR3 has 15 amino acids. The V end lost 4 bases, the J end lost 2 bases, and 12 bases lay between the germline ends. The CDR3: CASSPSLLGNQPQHF. DNA for the CDR3: TGCGCCAGCAGCCCTTCTTTGCTCGGCAATCAGCCCCAGCATTTT.

This sequence joins TRBV3-1 and TRBJ2-1; D remains unclear. Per the germline V gene, CDR1 is LGHDT and CDR2 is YNNKEL (reference sequence). The CDR3 has 13 residues. Trimming pared 0 bases from V and 9 bases from J, leaving 9 bases between. The CDR3 region has the DNA TGTGCCAGCAGCCAAGACCCCCAAGGTGAGCAGTTCTTC. Its translation is CASSQDPQGEQFF.

V usage is TRBV6-5 and J usage is TRBJ2-7; TRBD2 matches at 8 bases. The V gene end was trimmed by 5 bases and the J gene end by 1 base; junction bases not matched to a gene: 4. The V gene's germline CDR1 is MNHEY and CDR2 SVGAGI. CDR3 length: 14 amino acids. CDR3 in DNA: TGTGCCAGCAGTGTATTAGCGGGATCCTACGAGCAGTACTTC. Residues: CASSVLAGSYEQYF.

This clonotype was counted once. The rearrangement links TRBV2 to TRBJ2-1; the D gene is possibly TRBD2 (6 bases). From germline, CDR1 is SNHLY and CDR2 FYNNEI. CDR3 size: 12 residues. Trimming removed 6 bases from V and 5 bases from J, with 8 bases in between. CDR3 nucleotide sequence: TGTGCCAGCAGGCGGGAACACAATGAGCAGTTCTTC. Translating gives CASRREHNEQFF.

The chain employs TRBV7-8 and TRBJ2-1; D is unresolved. Germline V gene sequence: CDR1 SGHVS, CDR2 FQNEAQ. CDR3 length equals 15 residues. With 1 base removed from V and 7 bases from J, the gap between germline ends came to 14 bases. The CDR3 is CASSLEGFGWNEQFF. The CDR3 DNA reads TGTGCCAGCAGCTTAGAAGGCTTTGGTTGGAATGAGCAGTTCTTC. Combining the CDR3 with reference TRBV7-8 and TRBJ2-1 gives the whole variable domain GAGVSQSPRYKVAKRGQDVALRCDPISGHVSLFWYQQALGQGPEFLTYFQNEAQLDKSGLPSDRFFAERPEGSVSTLKIQRTQQEDSAVYLCASSLEGFGWNEQFFGPGTRLTVL.

J is TRBJ2-7 and V is TRBV28, with D hard to call. The V and J ends lost 8 bases and 6 bases respectively, with 17 bases between them. This CDR3 is built from 13 residues. CDR1 and CDR2 from the germline V gene are MDHEN and SYDVKM. This chain's CDR3 is CASSTLRVSEQYF. Here the CDR3 DNA reads TGTGCCAGCTCAACCCTGCGAGTGAGCGAGCAGTACTTC.

This clonotype was found many times. The chain combines TRBV7-3 with TRBJ2-2; TRBD1 is a possible D gene (6 bases). The CDR3 totals 12 residues. V was cut by 5 bases and J by 6 bases, with 7 bases left in between. Germline-derived CDR1 and CDR2 are SGHTA and FQGTGA. The CDR3 DNA sequence: TGTGCCAGCAGCCCAGGGGCCGGGGAGCTGTTTTTT. Its protein product is CASSPGAGELFF.